A single sample gave rise to the 5 T cell receptor beta chains below, sequenced in a study of cytomegalovirus exposure and HLA in healthy donors. The PCR was carried out with 60 Vbeta primers and 13 Jbeta primers. The repertoire was sequenced with immunoSEQ multiplex PCR; TCRdb's copy has only in-frame clones and lacks some. There are about 140,000 clones in the sample; around 75% occur only once, and about 3.4% lies in the top ten. What was sequenced was PBMCs. Receptors were obtained from a male donor in good health and CMV-seronegative.

The rearrangement links TRBV6-1 to TRBJ2-1; D is possibly TRBD2 (5 bases). This CDR3 contains 12 residues. Per germline, CDR1 MNHNS and CDR2 SASEGT. The V and J ends lost 6 bases and 8 bases respectively, with 11 bases between them. CDR3 residues: CASREASDEQFF. CDR3 DNA sequence: TGTGCCAGCAGGGAGGCGTCCGATGAGCAGTTCTTC.

This chain uses TRBV5-1 with TRBJ1-1; TRBD1 is a possible D gene (6 bases). The CDR3 extends over 16 amino acids. Germline V gene lookup returns CDR1 SGHRS and CDR2 YFSETQ. The ends were cut back, 7 bases at V and 4 bases at J, with 23 bases in the middle. As DNA, the CDR3 is TGCGCCAGCGAGCCCGGGGACACGACCTGGGGCACTGAAGCTTTCTTT. This gives the protein CASEPGDTTWGTEAFF.

This rearrangement joins TRBV18 to TRBJ2-5; 7 nucleotides align to TRBD1. With V trimmed by 2 bases and J by 5 bases, 5 bases remained unmatched. The CDR3 totals 14 residues. Germline assignment: CDR1 KGHSH and CDR2 LQKENI. CDR3 DNA sequence: TGTGCCAGCTCACCAACAGGGGTGTACGAGACCCAGTACTTC. This sequence encodes CASSPTGVYETQYF.

The chain has TRBV28 and TRBJ2-4, with a weak D call TRBD2 (5 bases). Germline CDR1 reads MDHEN; CDR2 reads SYDVKM. The CDR3 has 14 residues. V lost 4 bases and J 9 bases, leaving 16 bases between the germline ends. The CDR3 sequence is CASSSGQRVSIQYF. The CDR3 bases are TGTGCCAGCAGTTCCGGCCAGAGGGTGAGCATTCAGTACTTC.

The sample holds a few counts of this clone. The genes are TRBV28 and TRBJ2-3; no reliable D call. This CDR3 spans 15 amino acids. The germline CDR1 and CDR2 sequences are MDHEN and SYDVKM. Trimming took 3 bases from V and 0 from J, leaving 10 bases between them. CDR3 nucleotides: TGTGCCAGCAGTTTGAAGGAGTCTAGCACAGATACGCAGTATTTT. As protein: CASSLKESSTDTQYF.